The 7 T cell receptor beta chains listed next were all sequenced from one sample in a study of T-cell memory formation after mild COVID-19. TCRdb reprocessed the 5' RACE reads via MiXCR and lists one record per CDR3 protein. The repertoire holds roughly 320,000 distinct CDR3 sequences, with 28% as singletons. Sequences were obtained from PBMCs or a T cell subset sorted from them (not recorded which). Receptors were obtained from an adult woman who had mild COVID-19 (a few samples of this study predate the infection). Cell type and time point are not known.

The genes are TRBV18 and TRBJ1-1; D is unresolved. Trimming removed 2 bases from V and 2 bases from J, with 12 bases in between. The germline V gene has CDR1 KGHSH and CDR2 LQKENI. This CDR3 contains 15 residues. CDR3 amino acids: CASSPSGGQNTEAFF. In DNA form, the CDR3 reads TGTGCCAGCTCACCATCTGGAGGCCAAAACACTGAAGCTTTCTTT.

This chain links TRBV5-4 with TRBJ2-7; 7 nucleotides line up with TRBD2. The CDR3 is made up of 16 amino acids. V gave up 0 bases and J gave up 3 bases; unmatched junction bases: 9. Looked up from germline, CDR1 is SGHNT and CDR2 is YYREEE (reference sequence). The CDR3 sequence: CASSLEFREGDYEQYF. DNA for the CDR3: TGTGCCAGCAGCTTGGAGTTTAGGGAGGGAGACTACGAGCAGTACTTC.

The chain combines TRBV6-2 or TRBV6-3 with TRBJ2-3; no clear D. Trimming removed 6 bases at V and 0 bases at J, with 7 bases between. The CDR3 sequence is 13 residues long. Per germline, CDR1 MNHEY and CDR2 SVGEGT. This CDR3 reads CASRVTSTDTQYF. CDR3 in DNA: TGTGCCAGCAGGGTGACAAGCACAGATACGCAGTATTTT.

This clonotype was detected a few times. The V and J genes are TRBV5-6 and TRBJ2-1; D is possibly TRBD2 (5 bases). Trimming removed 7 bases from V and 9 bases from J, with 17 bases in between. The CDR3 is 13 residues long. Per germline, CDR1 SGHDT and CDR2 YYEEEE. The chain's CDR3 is CASPFPRASEQFF. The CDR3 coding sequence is TGTGCCAGCCCATTTCCGAGGGCCAGTGAGCAGTTCTTC. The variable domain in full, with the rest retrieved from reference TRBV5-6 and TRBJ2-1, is DAGVTQSPTHLIKTRGQQVTLRCSPKSGHDTVSWYQQALGQGPQFIFQYYEEEERQRGNFPDRFSGHQFPNYSSELNVNALLLGDSALYLCASPFPRASEQFFGPGTRLTVL.

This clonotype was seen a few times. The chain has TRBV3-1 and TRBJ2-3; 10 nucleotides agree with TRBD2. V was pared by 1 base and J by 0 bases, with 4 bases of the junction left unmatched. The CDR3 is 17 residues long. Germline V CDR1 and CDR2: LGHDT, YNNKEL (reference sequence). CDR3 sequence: CASSQAGLAASTDTQYF. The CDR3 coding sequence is TGTGCCAGCAGCCAAGCCGGACTAGCGGCTAGCACAGATACGCAGTATTTT.

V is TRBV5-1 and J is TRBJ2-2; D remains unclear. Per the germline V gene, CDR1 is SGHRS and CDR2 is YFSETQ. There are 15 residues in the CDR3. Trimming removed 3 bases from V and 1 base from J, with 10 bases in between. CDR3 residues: CASSSARLNTGELFF. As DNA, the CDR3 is TGCGCCAGCAGCTCCGCCAGGTTGAACACCGGGGAGCTGTTTTTT.

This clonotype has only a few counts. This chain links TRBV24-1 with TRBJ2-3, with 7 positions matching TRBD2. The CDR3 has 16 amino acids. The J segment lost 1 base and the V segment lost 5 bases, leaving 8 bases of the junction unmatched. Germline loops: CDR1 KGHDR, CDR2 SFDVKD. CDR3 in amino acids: CATSAPASGGTDTQYF. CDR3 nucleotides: TGTGCCACCAGTGCCCCAGCTAGCGGCGGCACAGATACGCAGTATTTT.